This paragraph reports one T cell receptor beta chain. Assay used: immunoSEQ multiplex PCR; TCRdb lists only in-frame clones, some missing. This sample has over 250,000 clones, with 85% to 90% found just once. The CDR3 has 16 residues. V lost 4 bases, J lost 5 bases, and 12 bases stayed unmatched. CDR1 and CDR2 from the germline V gene are SGDLS and YYNGEE. The sample is drawn from a study of blood T cell repertoires in COVID-19. This chain links TRBV9 with TRBJ2-1; TRBD2 matches 7 bases. Sequenced material: PBMCs or T cells enriched from blood (not recorded which). The TCR comes from a woman in her late teens or twenties who had recovered from COVID-19. CDR3 protein: CASSPQLGGLDNEQFF. The CDR3 DNA is TGTGCCAGCAGCCCCCAGTTGGGGGGGTTGGACAATGAGCAGTTCTTC.